This TCR beta chain originates from a study of blood T cells in healthy people across ages. Germline assignment: CDR1 SNHLY and CDR2 FYNNEI. The CDR3 length is 12 residues. Trimming shortened V by 2 bases and J by 7 bases, and 6 bases separated the two germline ends. This clonotype was observed many times. Its specificity is unknown. Sample-barcoded 5' priming and a J-beta primer mix drove a second PCR of 7 to 11 cycles. Each CDR3 protein gets one entry after TCRdb re-called the 5' RACE reads with MiXCR. The table lists just over 800,000 distinct CDR3 sequences, approximately 67% of them singletons. Broader study findings: Greater diversity and more naive CD4+ cells were seen in long-lived donors than in aged donors.

Each sample yielded at least 6 million isolated PBMCs. A minimum of 6 micrograms of total RNA was extracted per sample. Sequenced: blood. The receptor was derived from a man aged 30 to 39 in good health. This sequence joins TRBV2 and TRBJ1-5; D is undetermined. The CDR3 spells CASSEIRQPQHF. The CDR3 DNA reads as TGTGCCAGCAGTGAAATCCGCCAGCCCCAGCATTTT.